Shown below are 21 T cell receptor beta chains from a single sample sequenced in a study of blood T cell repertoires in COVID-19. Method: immunoSEQ multiplex PCR; TCRdb's copy keeps in-frame clones and lacks some. The sample lists some 90,000 clones; more than 70% were seen once. The sample taken for sequencing was peripheral blood. The source is a human donor in a cohort sampled during active COVID-19.

This clone was counted a few times. The genes are TRBV3-1 (or the pseudogene TRBV3-2) and TRBJ2-5; 7 bases align to TRBD2. CDR3 length: 15 amino acids. Germline CDR1 reads LGHDT; CDR2 reads YNNKEL (reference sequence). The junction had 6 bases not matched to a gene; V was cut back by 4 bases and J by 1 base. For the CDR3, the DNA is TGTGCCAGCAGCCCCGGGGACTATATCCAAGAGACCCAGTACTTC. Protein sequence: CASSPGDYIQETQYF.

This sequence joins TRBV19 and TRBJ1-1; the D is unclear. Germline assignment: CDR1 LNHDA and CDR2 SQIVND (reference sequence). The CDR3 length is 18 residues. Trimming removed 3 bases from V and 1 base from J, with 21 bases in between. This CDR3 reads CASSIPTSRVGRNTEAFF. CDR3 nucleotides: TGTGCCAGTAGTATCCCGACTTCGCGGGTTGGAAGGAACACTGAAGCTTTCTTT. The whole variable domain, remainder taken from reference TRBV19 and TRBJ1-1, is DGGITQSPKYLFRKEGQNVTLSCEQNLNHDAMYWYRQDPGQGLRLIYYSQIVNDFQKGDIAEGYSVSREKKESFPLTVTSAQKNPTAFYLCASSIPTSRVGRNTEAFFGQGTRLTVV.

The chain carries TRBV5-1 and TRBJ2-3, with 8 bases that match TRBD2. The J segment lost 0 bases and the V segment lost 4 bases, leaving 1 base of the junction unmatched. The length of the CDR3 is 14 residues. CDR1 SGHRS and CDR2 YFSETQ come from the germline V gene. The CDR3 region has the DNA TGCGCCAGCAGCATAGCGGGAAGCACAGATACGCAGTATTTT. Protein sequence: CASSIAGSTDTQYF.

The chain carries TRBV28 and TRBJ2-7; perhaps TRBD2 as D (5 bases). The CDR3 spans 13 residues. Germline CDR1 is MDHEN and CDR2 is SYDVKM. With 5 bases removed from V and 0 bases from J, the gap between germline ends came to 8 bases. In DNA, the CDR3 is TGTGCCAGCAGTCCGGGGAGCTCCTACGAGCAGTACTTC. This encodes CASSPGSSYEQYF.

This clone was counted between two and nine times. V usage is TRBV28 and J usage is TRBJ2-3, with D perhaps TRBD2 (5 bases). This CDR3 is 12 amino acids long. V lost 8 bases and J lost 0, with 6 bases in between. Germline V gene sequence: CDR1 MDHEN, CDR2 SYDVKM. The CDR3, as DNA: TGTGCCAGCGGCGGGAGCACAGATACGCAGTATTTT. This sequence encodes CASGGSTDTQYF.

The chain uses TRBV3-1 (or the pseudogene TRBV3-2) and TRBJ1-1, with a weak D call TRBD1 (6 bases). Germline V lookup: CDR1 LGHDT, CDR2 YNNKEL (reference sequence). Deletions cut 0 bases from V and 4 bases from J, with 9 bases between. This CDR3 is 14 amino acids long. Here the CDR3 DNA reads TGTGCCAGCAGCCAAGAAGCAGGGGTCACTGAAGCTTTCTTT. It codes for CASSQEAGVTEAFF.

J is TRBJ2-3 and V is TRBV11-1; D not certain. V lost 4 bases and J lost 2, with 7 bases in between. The CDR3 totals 13 residues. CDR1 SGHAT and CDR2 FQDESV come from the germline V gene (reference sequence). This chain's CDR3 is CASSSRYTDTQYF. CDR3 sequence (DNA): TGTGCCAGCAGCTCCCGTTACACAGATACGCAGTATTTT.

The gene calls are TRBV5-8 and TRBJ1-4; D ambiguous. This CDR3 is 12 amino acids long. Between the trimmed V and J ends, which lost 0 bases and 8 bases, there was a span of 5 bases. Germline V gene lookup returns CDR1 SGHTS and CDR2 YDEGEE. The CDR3 DNA follows: TGTGCCAGCAGCTTGGACGGGGAAAAACTGTTTTTT. The encoded protein is CASSLDGEKLFF.

J is TRBJ1-5 and V is TRBV19, with D possibly matching TRBD1 (6 bases). Germline loops: CDR1 LNHDA, CDR2 SQIVND (reference sequence). The germline V and J ends were trimmed by 8 bases and 6 bases, with 20 bases remaining between them. This CDR3 is built from 15 residues. The CDR3 loop is CASAWGAGGGQPQHF. CDR3 nucleotide sequence: TGTGCCAGTGCTTGGGGGGCCGGGGGGGGTCAGCCCCAGCATTTT.

V is TRBV4-1 and J is TRBJ1-6, with a possible D match to TRBD1 (6 bases). Germline-derived CDR1 and CDR2 are MGHRA and YSYEKL. This CDR3 has 16 residues. With 5 bases removed from V and 7 bases from J, the gap between germline ends came to 18 bases. The CDR3 loop is CASSTTPDSANSPLHF. The CDR3, as DNA: TGCGCCAGCAGCACGACCCCGGACAGCGCCAATTCACCCCTCCACTTT.

This clone appeared once. This chain joins TRBV7-2 and TRBJ2-3; possible D gene TRBD2, 5 bases. The CDR3 runs 15 residues. CDR1 and CDR2 (germline): SGHTA, FQGNSA. With 1 base removed from V and 0 bases from J, the gap between germline ends came to 8 bases. CDR3 in DNA: TGTGCCAGCAGCTTAGAGCGGAGGAGCACAGATACGCAGTATTTT. The encoded protein is CASSLERRSTDTQYF. Combining the CDR3 with reference TRBV7-2 and TRBJ2-3 gives the whole variable domain GAGVSQSPSNKVTEKGKDVELRCDPISGHTALYWYRQSLGQGLEFLIYFQGNSAPDKSGLPSDRFSAERTGGSVSTLTIQRTQQEDSAVYLCASSLERRSTDTQYFGPGTRLTVL.

The rearrangement links TRBV7-2 to TRBJ2-6; D ambiguous. Germline values: CDR1 SGHTA, CDR2 FQGNSA. The CDR3 is made up of 14 amino acids. The ends were cut back, 5 bases at V and 4 bases at J, with 9 bases in the middle. CDR3 sequence: CASSPLLGANVLTF. The CDR3 DNA follows: TGTGCCAGCAGCCCTCTCTTGGGGGCCAACGTCCTGACTTTC.

V usage is TRBV9 and J usage is TRBJ2-7; D not resolved. The germline V gene encodes CDR1 SGDLS and CDR2 YYNGEE. The CDR3 totals 14 residues. The germline V and J ends were trimmed by 1 base and 6 bases, with 14 bases remaining between them. The DNA of the CDR3 is TGTGCCAGCAGCGTATCAACGGTCGTCGGCGAGCAGTACTTC. As protein: CASSVSTVVGEQYF.

This clone is medium-sized within its sample. The sample contains more than one DNA sequence encoding this CDR3. The rearrangement uses TRBV6-5 and TRBJ2-2; 8 nucleotides match TRBD2. This CDR3 spans 15 amino acids. Trimming cost V 6 bases and J 2 bases; bases outside gene matches: 5. The germline V gene has CDR1 MNHEY and CDR2 SVGAGI. CDR3: CASSFSGSNTGELFF. CDR3 bases: TGTGCCAGCAGCTTCAGCGGGAGTAACACCGGGGAGCTGTTTTTT.

The chain carries TRBV7-9 and TRBJ1-1, with 9 bases matching TRBD1. The CDR3 spans 14 residues. V gave up 5 bases and J gave up 5 bases; unmatched junction bases: 6. The germline V gene encodes CDR1 SEHNR and CDR2 FQNEAQ (reference sequence). The CDR3 is CASSVTGGVTEAFF. DNA for the CDR3: TGTGCCAGCAGCGTTACAGGGGGCGTAACTGAAGCTTTCTTT.

The V call is TRBV28, the J call TRBJ1-4; D perhaps matches TRBD1 (5 bases). V gave up 6 bases and J gave up 0 bases, with 11 bases separating them. CDR1 is MDHEN and CDR2 is SYDVKM in the germline V gene. The CDR3 is made up of 15 amino acids. This CDR3 is CASRPETATNEKLFF. DNA for the CDR3: TGTGCCAGCAGACCTGAGACAGCAACTAATGAAAAACTGTTTTTT.

The J gene is TRBJ1-1, the V gene TRBV6-5; 7 nucleotides align to TRBD1. The CDR3 runs 12 residues. Germline-derived CDR1 and CDR2 are MNHEY and SVGAGI. With V trimmed by 10 bases and J by 7 bases, 9 bases remained unmatched. The chain's CDR3 is CATLTGTDEAFF. CDR3 DNA: TGTGCCACCCTCACAGGGACAGATGAAGCTTTCTTT.

The chain uses TRBV7-8 and TRBJ1-2; possibly TRBD1 for D (6 bases). V lost 1 base, J lost 1 base, and 10 bases lay in between. CDR1 is SGHVS, CDR2 FQNEAQ, per germline. The CDR3 runs 15 residues. The CDR3, as DNA: TGTGCCAGCAGCTTAGTGGCAGGGGATAACTATGGCTACACCTTC. Its protein is CASSLVAGDNYGYTF.

The chain carries TRBV5-6 and TRBJ2-7; no reliable D call. Germline CDR1 SGHDT, CDR2 YYEEEE. The V end lost 0 bases, the J end lost 6 bases, and 7 bases lay between the germline ends. This CDR3 is 12 amino acids long. Here the CDR3 reads CASSLEPGEQYF. The CDR3 nucleotides are TGTGCCAGCAGCTTGGAGCCAGGCGAGCAGTACTTC.

This clone is a singleton in its sample. This chain links TRBV27 with TRBJ2-1, with D possibly matching TRBD2 (7 bases). Germline lookup yields CDR1 MNHEY and CDR2 SMNVEV (reference sequence). The CDR3 spans 16 residues. V lost 0 bases and J 7 bases, leaving 16 bases between the germline ends. The chain's CDR3 is CASSLSQQGGINEQFF. The CDR3 region has the DNA TGTGCCAGCAGTTTATCGCAACAGGGAGGGATTAATGAGCAGTTCTTC.

V gene TRBV5-1 combines with J gene TRBJ1-1, with TRBD1 identical over 7 bases. The CDR3 contains 15 residues. Germline V lookup: CDR1 SGHRS, CDR2 YFSETQ. The V segment lost 2 bases and the J segment 1 base; nucleotides outside the gene matches: 5. The CDR3 sequence: CASSLQGKTNTEAFF. The CDR3 DNA sequence: TGCGCCAGCAGCTTACAGGGGAAGACGAACACTGAAGCTTTCTTT.